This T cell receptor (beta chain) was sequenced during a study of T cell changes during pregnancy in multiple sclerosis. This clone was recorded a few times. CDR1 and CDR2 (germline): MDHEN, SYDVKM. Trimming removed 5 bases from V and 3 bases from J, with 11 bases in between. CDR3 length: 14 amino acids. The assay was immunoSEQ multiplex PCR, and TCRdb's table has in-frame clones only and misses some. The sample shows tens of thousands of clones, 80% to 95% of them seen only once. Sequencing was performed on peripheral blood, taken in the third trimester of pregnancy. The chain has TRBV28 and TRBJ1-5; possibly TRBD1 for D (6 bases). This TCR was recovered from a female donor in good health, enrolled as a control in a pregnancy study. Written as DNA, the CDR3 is TGTGCCAGCAGTACGGGACATCTCAATCAGCCCCAGCATTTT. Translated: CASSTGHLNQPQHF.